This TCR beta chain is from a study of T-cell reconstitution after alpha-beta-depleted transplantation in children. For TCRbeta, the library was prepared with unique molecular identifiers. A single record per CDR3 protein comes from TCRdb applying MiXCR to the PCR reads. Of 300,000 or so distinct CDR3 sequences listed, 9.9% are singletons. V was clipped by 6 bases and J by 8 bases, with 14 bases between them. Per germline, CDR1 DFQATT and CDR2 SNEGSKA (reference sequence). This CDR3 is 12 amino acids long. This material consisted of PBMCs from the stem cell graft donor, taken from the stem cell graft. The chain recombines TRBV20-1 with TRBJ2-1, with a tentative D call TRBD1 (5 bases). This clonotype was obtained from a human donor who donated a stem cell graft to a child with SCID. CDR3 residues: CSAGRWGDEQFF. The DNA for the CDR3 is TGCAGTGCCGGCCGGTGGGGCGATGAGCAGTTCTTC.